This passage covers 15 T cell receptor beta chains from one sample sequenced in a study of shared clonotypes between healthy human individuals. Profiled with immunoSEQ multiplex PCR; TCRdb holds only in-frame clones, not every one. The data show some 2,000,000 clones, just under 95% seen once. CD45RO-negative CD8 cells positively selected for CCR7 made up the naive population, which excluded terminally differentiated effector memory CD45RA+ cells. Sequencing was done on a sample of naive CD8+ T cells sorted from blood. The receptors derive from a man between 18 and 29 years old in good health.

V gene TRBV10-3 combines with J gene TRBJ2-5; D unclear. Per germline, CDR1 ENHRY and CDR2 SYGVKD. Trimming removed 3 bases from V and 1 base from J, with 12 bases in between. The CDR3 is 15 amino acids. This CDR3 reads CAISDAYGPQETQYF. As DNA, the CDR3 is TGTGCCATCAGTGACGCCTATGGGCCCCAAGAGACCCAGTACTTC.

A note on this clone: Distinct nucleotide sequences in the sample also encode this CDR3. The V gene is TRBV6-5, the J gene TRBJ1-1; D remains ambiguous. The germline V gene encodes CDR1 MNHEY and CDR2 SVGAGI. This CDR3 contains 13 residues. The germline V and J ends were trimmed by 2 bases and 3 bases, with 7 bases remaining between them. CDR3 amino acids: CASSYAGDTEAFF. CDR3 bases: TGTGCCAGCAGTTACGCCGGGGACACTGAAGCTTTCTTT.

The chain links TRBV7-9 to TRBJ2-2, with D maybe TRBD2 (6 bases). V was cut by 5 bases and J by 6 bases, with 16 bases left in between. The germline gives CDR1 SEHNR, CDR2 FQNEAQ (reference sequence). This CDR3 has 15 residues. CDR3 loop: CASSDLKAGPGELFF. The CDR3 region has the DNA TGTGCCAGCAGCGACTTGAAGGCGGGACCCGGGGAGCTGTTTTTT.

As to this clone: Other nucleotide sequences in the sample specify the same CDR3. This chain connects TRBV7-9 to TRBJ2-1; no clear D gene. The CDR3 totals 10 residues. Looked up from germline, CDR1 is SEHNR and CDR2 is FQNEAQ (reference sequence). Trimming cost V 3 bases and J 10 bases, with 4 bases left between them. CDR3 DNA sequence: TGTGCCAGCAGCTTCGAAGAGCAGTTCTTC. It is translated as CASSFEEQFF.

The V call is TRBV6-5, the J call TRBJ2-7, with D possibly TRBD2 on 6 matching bases. Germline V lookup: CDR1 MNHEY, CDR2 SVGAGI. The CDR3 runs 13 residues. V lost 5 bases and J lost 6, with 14 bases in between. The CDR3 spells CASSAGTPGEQYF. Written as DNA, the CDR3 is TGTGCCAGCAGTGCCGGGACTCCGGGCGAGCAGTACTTC.

This clone was detected only once. The chain carries TRBV27 and TRBJ2-3, with D perhaps given as TRBD1 or TRBD2 (5 bases each). V lost 5 bases to trimming and J lost 1 base, with 19 bases between them. CDR3 size: 17 residues. The germline V gene encodes CDR1 MNHEY and CDR2 SMNVEV (reference sequence). For the CDR3, the DNA is TGTGCCAGCAGTCCCACCGGGGCCGAACTCCGCACAGATACGCAGTATTTT. Protein sequence: CASSPTGAELRTDTQYF.

Only one count was recorded for this clone. This rearrangement joins TRBV7-9 to TRBJ2-3, with a possible D match to TRBD2 (5 bases). Germline assignment: CDR1 SEHNR and CDR2 FQNEAQ (reference sequence). This CDR3 is built from 15 residues. V was pared by 1 base and J by 5 bases, with 13 bases between. The chain's CDR3 is CASSLGSGKEDTQYF. For the CDR3, the DNA is TGTGCCAGCAGCTTAGGGTCCGGGAAAGAAGATACGCAGTATTTT.

This clone has just one count. V and J are TRBV7-9 and TRBJ2-7; D assignment may be TRBD1 or TRBD2 (5 bases each). The V and J ends lost 5 bases and 2 bases respectively, with 13 bases between them. The CDR3 contains 14 residues. Germline-derived CDR1 and CDR2 are SEHNR and FQNEAQ (reference sequence). The CDR3 sequence: CASSPRDVPYEQYF. CDR3 coding DNA: TGTGCCAGCAGCCCCCGGGACGTCCCCTACGAGCAGTACTTC.

This chain joins TRBV11-2 and TRBJ2-5, with TRBD1 matching 9 bases. The CDR3 length is 17 residues. CDR1 and CDR2 (germline): SGHAT, FQNNGV. V lost 5 bases to trimming and J lost 1 base; unmatched junction nucleotides: 11. The CDR3 DNA is TGTGCCAGCAGCCCGGGACAGGGCTTTATAGTCCAAGAGACCCAGTACTTC. Residues: CASSPGQGFIVQETQYF. The full variable domain, its missing parts supplied by reference TRBV11-2 and TRBJ2-5, is EAGVAQSPRYKIIEKRQSVAFWCNPISGHATLYWYQQILGQGPKLLIQFQNNGVVDDSQLPKDRFSAERLKGVDSTLKIQPAKLEDSAVYLCASSPGQGFIVQETQYFGPGTRLLVL.

The V and J genes are TRBV10-3 and TRBJ2-2; D is undetermined. The CDR3 contains 15 residues. The V end was cut by 1 base, the J end by 4 bases, with 10 bases between. From germline, CDR1 is ENHRY and CDR2 SYGVKD. The CDR3 DNA reads as TGTGCCATCAGTGAGTGGACGGACGTCACCGGGGAGCTGTTTTTT. It translates to CAISEWTDVTGELFF.

This clone has only one observation. The V gene is TRBV27, the J gene TRBJ1-1, with unresolved D. The CDR3 loop spans 13 amino acids. Trimming removed 2 bases at V and 3 bases at J, with 7 bases between. The germline V gene encodes CDR1 MNHEY and CDR2 SMNVEV (reference sequence). CDR3 loop: CASSLAVDTEAFF. For the CDR3, the DNA is TGTGCCAGCAGTTTAGCGGTGGACACTGAAGCTTTCTTT.

In regard to this clone: Additional DNA sequences in this sample encode the identical CDR3. The J gene is TRBJ2-7, the V gene TRBV13, with a possible D match to TRBD1 (5 bases). Germline CDR1 reads PRHDT; CDR2 reads FYEKMQ (reference sequence). The CDR3 consists of 13 residues. With 2 bases removed from V and 2 bases from J, the gap between germline ends came to 7 bases. DNA of the CDR3: TGTGCCAGCAGCTTACAGGGCGCCTACGAGCAGTACTTC. Translated, it gives CASSLQGAYEQYF.

The chain carries TRBV28 and TRBJ2-7; TRBD1 aligns across 8 bases. This CDR3 comprises 14 residues. The germline V gene has CDR1 MDHEN and CDR2 SYDVKM. V lost 3 bases and J lost 3; bases outside the gene matches: 4. DNA for the CDR3: TGTGCCAGCAGTTTCGACGGACAGGGCTACGAGCAGTACTTC. Translated: CASSFDGQGYEQYF.

With respect to this clone: Other DNA sequences within the sample encode an identical CDR3. This rearrangement joins TRBV9 to TRBJ2-3, with D tentatively TRBD1 (6 bases). Between the trimmed V and J ends, which lost 0 bases and 0 bases, there was a span of 8 bases. Germline V lookup: CDR1 SGDLS, CDR2 YYNGEE. This CDR3 region has 15 residues. CDR3 nucleotides: TGTGCCAGCAGCGTAGGAGGGGGAAGCACAGATACGCAGTATTTT. It specifies CASSVGGGSTDTQYF.

The J gene is TRBJ1-3, the V gene TRBV11-2; D gene ambiguous. V dropped 1 base and J dropped 0 bases, with 7 bases sitting between them. The length of the CDR3 is 15 residues. CDR1 SGHAT and CDR2 FQNNGV come from the germline V gene. In DNA, the CDR3 is TGTGCCAGCAGCTTAGGACGGTTCTCTGGAAACACCATATATTTT. It specifies CASSLGRFSGNTIYF.